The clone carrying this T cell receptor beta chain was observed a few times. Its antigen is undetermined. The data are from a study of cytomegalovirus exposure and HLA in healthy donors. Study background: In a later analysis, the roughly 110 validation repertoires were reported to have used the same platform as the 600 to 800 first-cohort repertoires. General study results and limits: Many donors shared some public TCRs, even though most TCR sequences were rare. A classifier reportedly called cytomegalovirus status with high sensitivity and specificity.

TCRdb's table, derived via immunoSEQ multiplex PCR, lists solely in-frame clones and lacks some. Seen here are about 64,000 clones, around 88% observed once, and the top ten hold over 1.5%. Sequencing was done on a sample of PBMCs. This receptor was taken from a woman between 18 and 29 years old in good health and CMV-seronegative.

This chain's CDR3 is CATTDSYNEQFF. Here the CDR3 DNA reads TGTGCCACCACGGACAGCTACAATGAGCAGTTCTTC. This chain links TRBV19 with TRBJ2-1, with D perhaps matching TRBD1 (6 bases). There are 12 residues in the CDR3. The V and J ends lost 10 bases and 3 bases respectively, with 10 bases between them. From germline, CDR1 is LNHDA and CDR2 SQIVND (reference sequence).